Shown below are 19 T cell receptor beta chains from a single sample sequenced in a study of shared clonotypes between healthy human individuals. Only CD45RO-negative cells positively selected for CCR7 counted as naive CD8 cells, so terminally differentiated effector memory CD45RA+ cells were excluded. TCRdb's copy holds only in-frame clones and misses some; the assay was immunoSEQ multiplex PCR. This sample has around 1.9 million clones, with just over 90% found just once. Sequencing input: naive CD8+ T cells from PBMCs. The receptors were sampled from a man younger than 35 in good health. Some clones in this sample may be carry-over from other donors' samples.

V is TRBV28 and J is TRBJ1-1; 9 nucleotides match TRBD1. V lost 6 bases and J lost 6; bases outside the gene matches: 8. This CDR3 has 14 residues. In germline, CDR1 is MDHEN, CDR2 SYDVKM. CDR3: CASRLTGGIPEAFF. CDR3 nucleotide sequence: TGTGCCAGCAGATTGACAGGGGGGATCCCTGAAGCTTTCTTT.

The gene calls are TRBV28 and TRBJ1-1; D gene unclear. The CDR3 length is 14 residues. The germline gives CDR1 MDHEN, CDR2 SYDVKM. Trimming shortened V by 1 base and J by 0 bases, and 6 bases separated the two germline ends. The CDR3: CASSLSGLNTEAFF. As DNA, the CDR3 is TGTGCCAGCAGTTTATCGGGGTTGAACACTGAAGCTTTCTTT.

The V and J genes are TRBV6-6 and TRBJ1-4, with TRBD1 identical over 8 bases. Trimming cost V 6 bases and J 6 bases; bases outside gene matches: 3. Germline V gene data show CDR1 as MNHNY and CDR2 as SVGAGI (reference sequence). This CDR3 contains 13 residues. CDR3 coding DNA: TGTGCCAGCAGCCAGGGGGCGCATGAAAAACTGTTTTTT. Its protein is CASSQGAHEKLFF.

The rearrangement joins TRBV27 to TRBJ2-2, with D perhaps matching TRBD2 (5 bases). Germline V gives CDR1 MNHEY, CDR2 SMNVEV (reference sequence). Trimming took 7 bases from V and 7 from J, leaving 13 bases between them. The CDR3 spans 13 residues. The CDR3 loop reads CASTTSRGGELFF. DNA of the CDR3: TGTGCCAGCACGACGAGTCGGGGCGGGGAGCTGTTTTTT.

The chain uses TRBV7-6 and TRBJ2-5, with 7 bases lining up with TRBD1. The CDR3 extends over 15 amino acids. Germline lookup yields CDR1 SGHVS and CDR2 FNYEAQ. Germline trimming cut 3 bases from V and 1 base from J; bases unmatched to any gene: 5. CDR3 sequence (DNA): TGTGCCAGCAGCTTTTACGGACAGGTCCAAGAGACCCAGTACTTC. Protein: CASSFYGQVQETQYF.

J is TRBJ2-1 and V is TRBV5-6, with D unresolved. CDR1 and CDR2 from the germline V gene are SGHDT and YYEEEE. The CDR3 has 15 residues. Deletions cut 0 bases from V and 3 bases from J, with 10 bases between. The CDR3 spells CASSLARVVYNEQFF. CDR3 bases: TGTGCCAGCAGCTTGGCCCGGGTTGTCTACAATGAGCAGTTCTTC.

The chain joins TRBV7-9 to TRBJ1-3; D is uncertain. V was cut by 3 bases and J by 4 bases, with 16 bases left in between. CDR3 length: 16 residues. Germline V gene lookup returns CDR1 SEHNR and CDR2 FQNEAQ (reference sequence). DNA of the CDR3: TGTGCCAGCAGCTTGGACGGGGAGGGAATCGGAAACACCATATATTTT. It specifies CASSLDGEGIGNTIYF.

The chain couples TRBV5-6 to TRBJ2-2, with unresolved D. The length of the CDR3 is 14 residues. Germline V CDR1 and CDR2: SGHDT, YYEEEE. Trimming stripped 3 bases from V and 1 base from J, with 7 bases between. CDR3 loop: CASSYTVNTGELFF. CDR3 nucleotides: TGTGCCAGCAGCTATACGGTGAACACCGGGGAGCTGTTTTTT.

The chain employs TRBV27 and TRBJ2-2; 9 positions agree with TRBD2. The length of the CDR3 is 16 residues. Germline loops: CDR1 MNHEY, CDR2 SMNVEV (reference sequence). With 2 bases clipped from V and 4 bases from J, the junction kept 5 bases outside the gene matches. CDR3 DNA sequence: TGTGCCAGCAGTTTAGAAGGTAGCGGGAGCACCGGGGAGCTGTTTTTT. Translating gives CASSLEGSGSTGELFF.

The chain links TRBV6-1 to TRBJ1-2, with D tentatively TRBD1 (5 bases). The CDR3 spans 13 residues. Germline V lookup: CDR1 MNHNS, CDR2 SASEGT. V was pared by 5 bases and J by 3 bases, with 10 bases between. The DNA of the CDR3 is TGTGCCAGCAGTCAGGGACCCTACTATGGCTACACCTTC. Protein sequence: CASSQGPYYGYTF.

This clone has just one count. J is TRBJ1-5 and V is TRBV7-8, with D maybe TRBD1 (6 bases). The CDR3 is made up of 15 amino acids. Trimming shortened V by 0 bases and J by 6 bases, and 12 bases separated the two germline ends. From germline, CDR1 is SGHVS and CDR2 FQNEAQ. In DNA, the CDR3 is TGTGCCAGCAGCTTAGCCCCAGGGGCAGCTCAGCCCCAGCATTTT. It encodes CASSLAPGAAQPQHF.

This clone was detected once. The chain uses TRBV19 and TRBJ2-1; D gene uncertain. Per the germline V gene, CDR1 is LNHDA and CDR2 is SQIVND (reference sequence). The length of the CDR3 is 13 residues. V lost 6 bases, J lost 2 bases, and 8 bases lay in between. The CDR3, as DNA: TGTGCCAGTAGCCCCTCTGCCTACAATGAGCAGTTCTTC. Translating it yields CASSPSAYNEQFF.

V gene TRBV20-1 combines with J gene TRBJ1-2; 7 bases match TRBD1. The CDR3 consists of 11 residues. Germline CDR1 and CDR2: DFQATT and SNEGSKA (reference sequence). The ends lost 4 bases at V and 10 bases at J; junction bases unmatched: 6. The CDR3, as DNA: TGCAGTGCTAACCCTCAGGGGGACTACACCTTC. Its protein product is CSANPQGDYTF.

This sequence joins TRBV29-1 and TRBJ1-1; D ambiguous. CDR3 size: 15 residues. The germline V gene has CDR1 SQVTM and CDR2 ANQGSEA. V was trimmed by 0 bases and J by 4 bases, leaving 15 bases between them. CDR3 residues: CSVEDAGHFFTEAFF. In DNA form, the CDR3 reads TGCAGCGTTGAAGACGCAGGTCATTTCTTCACTGAAGCTTTCTTT.

The chain uses TRBV29-1 and TRBJ1-1; possibly TRBD1 for D (6 bases). The CDR3 has 15 amino acids. Germline loops: CDR1 SQVTM, CDR2 ANQGSEA. The V gene lost 6 bases and the J gene lost 6 bases, with 23 bases spanning the gap. Here the CDR3 reads CSVWRPTGSLSEAFF. The CDR3 region has the DNA TGCAGCGTATGGAGACCGACAGGATCCTTATCTGAAGCTTTCTTT.

CDR3: CATSSGSSGYEQYF. CDR3 bases: TGTGCCACCAGCAGCGGATCTAGCGGCTACGAGCAGTACTTC. This rearrangement joins TRBV15 to TRBJ2-7; 7 bases fit TRBD2. V lost 3 bases, J lost 3 bases, and 5 bases stayed unmatched. Germline-derived CDR1 and CDR2 are LNHNV and YYDKDF (reference sequence). The CDR3 loop spans 14 amino acids.

The V and J genes are TRBV6-1 and TRBJ2-5; no firm D call. The CDR3 is 14 amino acids. The V end lost 4 bases, the J end lost 5 bases, and 14 bases lay between the germline ends. The V gene's germline CDR1 is MNHNS and CDR2 SASEGT. For the CDR3, the DNA is TGTGCCAGCAGTGGGAGTTTGAGGCGCGAGACCCAGTACTTC. Translation gives CASSGSLRRETQYF.

V gene TRBV5-4 combines with J gene TRBJ2-7, with 8 bases fitting TRBD2. Germline V lookup: CDR1 SGHNT, CDR2 YYREEE (reference sequence). The CDR3 spans 13 residues. The V segment lost 8 bases and the J segment 4 bases; nucleotides outside the gene matches: 8. CDR3 protein: CASFLAGGYEQYF. The CDR3 DNA reads as TGTGCCAGTTTCCTGGCGGGAGGATACGAGCAGTACTTC.

The V gene is TRBV4-1, the J gene TRBJ1-5; the D is unclear. The CDR3 contains 14 residues. CDR1 and CDR2 from the germline V gene are MGHRA and YSYEKL. The germline V and J ends were trimmed by 2 bases and 4 bases, with 9 bases remaining between them. As DNA, the CDR3 is TGCGCCAGCAGCCAAATAGACACGAATCAGCCCCAGCATTTT. Protein sequence: CASSQIDTNQPQHF.